This T cell receptor beta chain was sequenced in a study of cytomegalovirus exposure and HLA in healthy donors. PCR primers comprised 60 Vbeta and 13 Jbeta primers. Assay: immunoSEQ multiplex PCR; the TCRdb copy retains only in-frame clones and omits some. The data hold about 130,000 clones, with around 9% observed a single time. Only a few counts were recorded for this clone. Antigen: not known. Germline values: CDR1 SNHLY, CDR2 FYNNEI. The V gene lost 4 bases and the J gene lost 9 bases, with 19 bases spanning the gap. The CDR3 covers 15 residues. Findings and caveats of the study: By HLA locus, TCR association rates varied in a later analysis, with DRB1 showing the most and HLA-C the fewest.

The source material was PBMCs. This TCR derives from a man aged 40-55 years in good health and CMV-seronegative. The V call is TRBV2, the J call TRBJ1-5, with D perhaps matching TRBD1 (5 bases). DNA of the CDR3: TGTGCCAGCAGTGGATTGGGGAAGGGGAATGGGCCCCAGCATTTT. This codes for CASSGLGKGNGPQHF.